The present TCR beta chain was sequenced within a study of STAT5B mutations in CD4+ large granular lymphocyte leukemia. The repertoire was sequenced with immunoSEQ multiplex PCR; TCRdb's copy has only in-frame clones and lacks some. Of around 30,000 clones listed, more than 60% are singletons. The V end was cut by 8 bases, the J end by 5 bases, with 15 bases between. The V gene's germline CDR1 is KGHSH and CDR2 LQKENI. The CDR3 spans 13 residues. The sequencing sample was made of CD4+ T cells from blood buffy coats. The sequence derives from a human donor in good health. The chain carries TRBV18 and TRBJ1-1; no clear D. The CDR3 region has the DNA TGTGCCAGCACAAAAACTGATGGGACTGAAGCTTTCTTT. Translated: CASTKTDGTEAFF.